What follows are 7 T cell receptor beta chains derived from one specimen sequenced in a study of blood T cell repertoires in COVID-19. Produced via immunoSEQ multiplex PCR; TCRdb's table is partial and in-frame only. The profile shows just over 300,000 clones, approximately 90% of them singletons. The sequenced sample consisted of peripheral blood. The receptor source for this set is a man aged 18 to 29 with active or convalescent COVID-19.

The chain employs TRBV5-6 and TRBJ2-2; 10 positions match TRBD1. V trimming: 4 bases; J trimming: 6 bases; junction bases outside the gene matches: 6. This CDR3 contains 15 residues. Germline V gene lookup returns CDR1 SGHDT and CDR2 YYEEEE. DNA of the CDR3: TGTGCCAGCAGCACCGACAGGGGGCGCTCCGGGGAGCTGTTTTTT. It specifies CASSTDRGRSGELFF.

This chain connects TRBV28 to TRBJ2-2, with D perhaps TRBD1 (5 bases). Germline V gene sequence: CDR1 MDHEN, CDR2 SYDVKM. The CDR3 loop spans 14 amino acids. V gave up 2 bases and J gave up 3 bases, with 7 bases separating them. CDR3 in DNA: TGTGCCAGCAGTTTAGGGGCTTACACCGGGGAGCTGTTTTTT. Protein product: CASSLGAYTGELFF.

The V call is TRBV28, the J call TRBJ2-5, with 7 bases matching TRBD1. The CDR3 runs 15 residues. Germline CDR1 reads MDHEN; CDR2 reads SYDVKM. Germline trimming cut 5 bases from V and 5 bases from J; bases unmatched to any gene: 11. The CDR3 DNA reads TGTGCCAGCAGTATCCGACAGGGTATGCCGGAGACCCAGTACTTC. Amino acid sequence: CASSIRQGMPETQYF. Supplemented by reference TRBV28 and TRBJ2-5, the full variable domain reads DVKVTQSSRYLVKRTGEKVFLECVQDMDHENMFWYRQDPGLGLRLIYFSYDVKMKEKGDIPEGYSVSREKKERFSLILESASTNQTSMYLCASSIRQGMPETQYFGPGTRLLVL.

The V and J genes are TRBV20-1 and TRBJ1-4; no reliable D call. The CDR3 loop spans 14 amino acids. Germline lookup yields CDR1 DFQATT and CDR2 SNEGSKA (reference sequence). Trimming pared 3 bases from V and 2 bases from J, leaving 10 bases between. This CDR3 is CSASPGGTNEKLFF. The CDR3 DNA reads TGCAGTGCTAGTCCCGGAGGCACTAATGAAAAACTGTTTTTT.

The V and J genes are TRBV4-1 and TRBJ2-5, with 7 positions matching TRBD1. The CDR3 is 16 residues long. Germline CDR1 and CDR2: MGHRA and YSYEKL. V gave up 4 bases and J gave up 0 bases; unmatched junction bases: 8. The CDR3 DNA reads TGCGCCAGCAGCCTGAAACAGGGGATGTACCAAGAGACCCAGTACTTC. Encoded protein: CASSLKQGMYQETQYF.

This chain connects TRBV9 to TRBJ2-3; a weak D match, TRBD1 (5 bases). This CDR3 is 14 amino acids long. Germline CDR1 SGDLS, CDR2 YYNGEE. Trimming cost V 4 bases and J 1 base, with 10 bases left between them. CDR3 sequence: CASSTRQRTDTQYF. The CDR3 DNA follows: TGTGCCAGCAGCACACGACAGCGCACAGATACGCAGTATTTT.

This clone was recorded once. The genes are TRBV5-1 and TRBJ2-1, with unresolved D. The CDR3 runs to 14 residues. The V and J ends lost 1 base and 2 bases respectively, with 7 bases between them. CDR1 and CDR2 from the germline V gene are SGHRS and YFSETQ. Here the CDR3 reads CASSLSAAYNEQFF. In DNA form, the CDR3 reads TGCGCCAGCAGCTTGTCGGCGGCCTACAATGAGCAGTTCTTC.